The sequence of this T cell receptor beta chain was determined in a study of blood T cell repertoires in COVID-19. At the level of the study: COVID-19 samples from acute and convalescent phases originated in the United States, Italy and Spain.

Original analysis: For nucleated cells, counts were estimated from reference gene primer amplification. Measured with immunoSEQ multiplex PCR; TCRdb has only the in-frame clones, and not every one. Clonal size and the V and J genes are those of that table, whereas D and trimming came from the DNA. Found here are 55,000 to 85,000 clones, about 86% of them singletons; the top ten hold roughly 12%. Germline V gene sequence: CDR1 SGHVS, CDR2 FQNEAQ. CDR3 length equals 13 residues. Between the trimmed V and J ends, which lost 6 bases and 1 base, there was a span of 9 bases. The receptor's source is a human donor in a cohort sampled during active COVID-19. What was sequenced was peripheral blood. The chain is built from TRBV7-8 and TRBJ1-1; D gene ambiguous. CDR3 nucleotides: TGTGCCAGCAGTTCGGAGGCGAACACTGAAGCTTTCTTT. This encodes CASSSEANTEAFF.